These 25 T cell receptor beta chains were sequenced from one sample in a study of cytomegalovirus exposure and HLA in healthy donors. The PCR ran on 60 Vbeta and 13 Jbeta primers. The protocol was immunoSEQ multiplex PCR, while the TCRdb copy is restricted to in-frame clones and leaves out a portion. The sample has about 94,000 clones, approximately 71% seen once. The sequencing sample was made of PBMCs. The receptor source for this set is a young man in good health and CMV-seronegative.

This clone has a handful of counts. The CDR3 is CASSTRTSGASYEQYF. CDR3 nucleotides: TGTGCCAGTAGTACCCGGACTAGCGGGGCGTCCTACGAGCAGTACTTC. The rearrangement links TRBV19 to TRBJ2-7; 12 positions match TRBD2. V trimming: 4 bases; J trimming: 1 base; junction bases outside the gene matches: 5. CDR1 is LNHDA, CDR2 SQIVND, per germline (reference sequence). The CDR3 length is 16 residues.

The V call is TRBV27, the J call TRBJ1-5, with 8 bases fitting TRBD1. J was trimmed by 0 bases and V by 3 bases; bases with no gene match: 4. This CDR3 region has 16 residues. CDR1 is MNHEY and CDR2 is SMNVEV in the germline V gene (reference sequence). The CDR3 is CASSLNGQGSNQPQHF. CDR3 sequence (DNA): TGTGCCAGCAGTTTGAACGGACAGGGTAGCAATCAGCCCCAGCATTTT.

The CDR3 sequence is CASSHRPNTEAFF. The CDR3 DNA sequence: TGTGCCAGCAGCCACAGGCCGAACACTGAAGCTTTCTTT. The genes are TRBV5-6 and TRBJ1-1, with a tentative D call TRBD1 (5 bases). This CDR3 has 13 residues. Germline V CDR1 and CDR2: SGHDT, YYEEEE. V lost 4 bases, J lost 1 base, and 8 bases lay in between.

In DNA, the CDR3 is TGTGCCAGCAGTTTACGGACAGGGGGAAACACTGAAGCTTTCTTT. This codes for CASSLRTGGNTEAFF. The chain uses TRBV6-6 and TRBJ1-1; TRBD1 matches at 10 bases. J gave up 2 bases and V 4 bases, and 4 bases lay outside the gene matches. CDR1 MNHNY and CDR2 SVGAGI come from the germline V gene (reference sequence). The CDR3 has 15 residues.

The gene calls are TRBV5-1 and TRBJ2-1; 13 nucleotides align to TRBD2. The CDR3 sequence is 14 residues long. The V and J ends lost 5 bases and 8 bases, in that order; junction bases with no gene match: 4. Germline CDR1 and CDR2: SGHRS and YFSETQ. The CDR3 protein is CASRGLAGRDEQFF. CDR3 in DNA: TGCGCCAGCAGGGGACTAGCGGGACGAGATGAGCAGTTCTTC.

The CDR3 bases are TGTGCCAGCAGTGAAGCTGGCGGGAGGCCCTACAATGAGCAGTTCTTC. Its protein is CASSEAGGRPYNEQFF. The gene calls are TRBV2 and TRBJ2-1; 8 positions match TRBD2. The ends lost 0 bases at V and 2 bases at J; junction bases unmatched: 3. This CDR3 is 16 amino acids long. Germline CDR1 SNHLY, CDR2 FYNNEI.

J is TRBJ1-2 and V is TRBV5-1, with TRBD1 matching over 12 bases. CDR1 is SGHRS and CDR2 is YFSETQ in the germline V gene. There are 15 residues in the CDR3. Trimming at V came to 4 bases and at J to 3 bases, leaving 4 bases not matched to a gene. The CDR3 coding sequence is TGCGCCAGCAGCGGGACAGGGGGCGCGGACTATGGCTACACCTTC. Protein sequence: CASSGTGGADYGYTF. The full variable domain, in which reference TRBV5-1 and TRBJ1-2 provide the parts outside the CDR3, is KAGVTQTPRYLIKTRGQQVTLSCSPISGHRSVSWYQQTPGQGLQFLFEYFSETQRNKGNFPGRFSGRQFSNSRSEMNVSTLELGDSALYLCASSGTGGADYGYTFGSGTRLTVV.

This clone was recorded a few times. The chain links TRBV11-2 to TRBJ1-2; 7 bases are a match to TRBD1. The CDR3 is 15 residues long. V shed 2 bases, J shed 2 bases, and the junction held 5 bases outside the gene matches. Per germline, CDR1 SGHAT and CDR2 FQNNGV. The CDR3 nucleotides are TGTGCCAGCAGCTTAACCGGGACAGAGAACTATGGCTACACCTTC. This codes for CASSLTGTENYGYTF.

The chain links TRBV20-1 to TRBJ1-1; D is ambiguous. The CDR3 runs to 11 residues. The V and J ends lost 0 bases and 10 bases respectively, with 9 bases between them. Germline assignment: CDR1 DFQATT and CDR2 SNEGSKA (reference sequence). In nucleotides, the CDR3 is TGCAGTGCTAGAGACGTGAGGGCAGCTTTCTTT. Residues: CSARDVRAAFF.

The J gene is TRBJ2-5, the V gene TRBV15, with 7 bases matching TRBD1. This CDR3 has 13 residues. The junction had 2 bases not matched to a gene; V was cut back by 6 bases and J by 1 base. The germline V gene has CDR1 LNHNV and CDR2 YYDKDF (reference sequence). In DNA form, the CDR3 reads TGTGCCACCAGAGGACAGGCCCAAGAGACCCAGTACTTC. It codes for CATRGQAQETQYF.

V gene TRBV30 combines with J gene TRBJ2-1, with D perhaps matching TRBD2 (6 bases). Trimming removed 0 bases at V and 2 bases at J, with 11 bases between. Germline assignment: CDR1 GTSNPN and CDR2 SVGIG (reference sequence). The CDR3 runs to 15 residues. The DNA of the CDR3 is TGTGCCTGGAGTGTCGGGGGACCGACCTACAATGAGCAGTTCTTC. Amino acids: CAWSVGGPTYNEQFF.

This clone was found a few times. The chain employs TRBV7-9 and TRBJ1-4; a weak D match, TRBD1 (5 bases). Trimming cost V 5 bases and J 3 bases, with 13 bases left between them. The CDR3 is 15 residues long. Germline lookup yields CDR1 SEHNR and CDR2 FQNEAQ (reference sequence). The CDR3: CASSPRGGANEKLFF. The CDR3 DNA sequence: TGTGCCAGCAGCCCCCGGGGGGGAGCTAATGAAAAACTGTTTTTT.

The chain has TRBV1 and TRBJ2-5; the D segment call TRBD2 is taken from the table without a DNA check. Matching the DNA end better, TRBJ2-7 makes the J call doubtful. TRBV1 is flagged as a pseudogene. The CDR3 contains 14 residues. CDR3 sequence (DNA): TGCACCAGCAAACAGCGGGATAGCTCCTACGAGCAGTACTTC. Its translation: CTSKQRDSSYEQYF.

This chain uses TRBV7-9 with TRBJ2-7, with a tentative D call TRBD2 (5 bases). CDR1 and CDR2 from the germline V gene are SEHNR and FQNEAQ (reference sequence). V was pared by 1 base and J by 3 bases, with 25 bases between. The CDR3 runs 19 residues. The CDR3 protein is CASSLEYNYAAPGNYEQYF. The CDR3 bases are TGTGCCAGCAGCTTAGAATATAACTACGCGGCCCCGGGGAACTACGAGCAGTACTTC.

The chain carries TRBV6-6 and TRBJ1-5; D gene ambiguous. The CDR3 extends over 13 amino acids. Trimming removed 4 bases at V and 5 bases at J, with 9 bases between. Per germline, CDR1 MNHNY and CDR2 SVGAGI (reference sequence). DNA for the CDR3: TGTGCCAGCAGTTTATACAATGATCAGCCCCAGCATTTT. Translation gives CASSLYNDQPQHF.

V usage is TRBV6-1 and J usage is TRBJ1-2, with D perhaps matching TRBD1 (6 bases). V was shortened by 6 bases and J by 4 bases, with 15 bases between the two germline ends. Looked up from germline, CDR1 is MNHNS and CDR2 is SASEGT. This CDR3 comprises 14 residues. The CDR3 here is CASRGTGISYGYTF. The CDR3 nucleotides read TGTGCCAGCAGGGGCACAGGGATCAGCTATGGCTACACCTTC.

The rearrangement joins TRBV13 to TRBJ2-1; 11 bases are a match to TRBD1. Germline V gives CDR1 PRHDT, CDR2 FYEKMQ (reference sequence). V lost 1 base to trimming and J lost 3 bases; unmatched junction nucleotides: 8. The CDR3 spans 18 residues. CDR3 sequence: CASSLAFRTGGFYNEQFF. The CDR3 DNA sequence: TGTGCCAGCAGCTTAGCGTTTCGGACAGGGGGCTTCTACAATGAGCAGTTCTTC.

The chain employs TRBV7-6 and TRBJ1-2, with a possible D match to TRBD1 (5 bases). Trimming left V 5 bases short and J 2 bases short, with 12 bases between. Germline CDR1 is SGHVS and CDR2 is FNYEAQ. The CDR3 totals 14 residues. DNA for the CDR3: TGTGCCAGCAGCATGGCAGGGCCAAACTATGGCTACACCTTC. Its translation is CASSMAGPNYGYTF.

This clone was counted only a few times. The chain joins TRBV5-1 to TRBJ2-6; D uncertain. Trimming pared 4 bases from V and 4 bases from J, leaving 3 bases between. Per germline, CDR1 SGHRS and CDR2 YFSETQ. The CDR3 sequence is 12 residues long. The CDR3 DNA follows: TGCGCCAGCAGCCTCGGGGCCAACGTCCTGACTTTC. Protein sequence: CASSLGANVLTF.

The V gene is TRBV28, the J gene TRBJ2-3; weak D call: TRBD2 (5 bases). CDR3 length: 15 residues. V lost 5 bases and J 8 bases, leaving 20 bases between the germline ends. CDR1 and CDR2 from the germline V gene are MDHEN and SYDVKM. In nucleotides, the CDR3 is TGTGCCAGCAGTCCAAGGGTCACTACCGGGGTTACGCAGTATTTT. It translates to CASSPRVTTGVTQYF.

The CDR3 nucleotides read TGCGCCAGCAGCCAAGATATTGGCAGGGGCCTCTCTGGGGCCAACGTCCTGACTTTC. Translated: CASSQDIGRGLSGANVLTF. The chain combines TRBV4-1 with TRBJ2-6, with D tentatively TRBD1 (6 bases). Germline CDR1 is MGHRA and CDR2 is YSYEKL. This CDR3 has 19 residues. Trimming took off 0 bases at V and 0 bases at J, with 15 bases between the two ends.

This clone appeared a single time. This rearrangement joins TRBV18 to TRBJ2-7; TRBD1 aligns across 10 bases. Trimming at V came to 6 bases and at J to 3 bases, leaving 8 bases not matched to a gene. The CDR3 totals 15 residues. Germline V gene sequence: CDR1 KGHSH, CDR2 LQKENI. The CDR3 DNA follows: TGTGCCAGCTCGCCCCGACAGGGGGCTGTCTACGAGCAGTACTTC. Its protein is CASSPRQGAVYEQYF.

The chain carries TRBV4-3 and TRBJ1-4; 8 nucleotides line up with TRBD1. With V trimmed by 1 base and J by 8 bases, 9 bases remained unmatched. Germline V CDR1 and CDR2: LGHNA, YSLEER. This CDR3 is built from 16 residues. CDR3 sequence: CASSQGLQGVDEKLFF. In DNA form, the CDR3 reads TGCGCCAGCAGCCAAGGTTTACAGGGGGTTGACGAAAAACTGTTTTTT.

Note on this clone: The same CDR3 also results from other DNA sequences found in this sample. J is TRBJ2-7 and V is TRBV7-9; maybe TRBD2 (6 bases). CDR1 and CDR2 from the germline V gene are SEHNR and FQNEAQ (reference sequence). The CDR3 totals 14 residues. Trimming stripped 1 base from V and 4 bases from J, with 11 bases between. The CDR3 nucleotides read TGTGCCAGCAGCTTAGTGACTAGTGAGTACGAGCAGTACTTC. It translates to CASSLVTSEYEQYF.

The chain combines TRBV6-5 with TRBJ1-1, with 7 bases lining up with TRBD1. CDR3 length: 12 amino acids. In germline, CDR1 is MNHEY, CDR2 SVGAGI. The V segment lost 5 bases and the J segment 11 bases; nucleotides outside the gene matches: 8. CDR3 coding DNA: TGTGCCAGCAGTGAGTCCAGGGGGAGGGCTTTCTTT. It specifies CASSESRGRAFF.